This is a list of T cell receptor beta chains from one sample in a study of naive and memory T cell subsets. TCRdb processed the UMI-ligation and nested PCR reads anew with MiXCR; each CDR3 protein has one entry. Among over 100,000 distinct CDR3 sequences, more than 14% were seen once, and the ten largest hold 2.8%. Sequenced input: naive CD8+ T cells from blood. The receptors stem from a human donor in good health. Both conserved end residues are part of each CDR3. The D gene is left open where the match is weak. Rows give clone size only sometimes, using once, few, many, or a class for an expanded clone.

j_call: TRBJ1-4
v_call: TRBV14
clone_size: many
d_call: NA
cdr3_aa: CASSFGQPNEKLFF
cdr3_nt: TGTGCCAGCAGCTTTGGACAGCCAAATGAAAAACTGTTTTTT

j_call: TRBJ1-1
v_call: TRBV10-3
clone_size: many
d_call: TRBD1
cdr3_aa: CAISATGTGGVPNTEAFF
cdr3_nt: TGTGCCATCAGTGCCACAGGGACAGGGGGGGTTCCGAACACTGAAGCTTTCTTT

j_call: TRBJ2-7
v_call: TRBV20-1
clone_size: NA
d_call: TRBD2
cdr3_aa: CSASPFGGKAGYEQYF
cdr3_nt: TGCAGTGCTAGTCCATTCGGGGGGAAGGCGGGATACGAGCAGTACTTC

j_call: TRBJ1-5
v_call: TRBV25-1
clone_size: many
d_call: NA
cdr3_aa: CASSDTASNQPQHF
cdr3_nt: TGTGCCAGCAGTGATACAGCCAGCAATCAGCCCCAGCATTTT

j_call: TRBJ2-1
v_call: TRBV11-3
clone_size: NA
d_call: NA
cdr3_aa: CASSSRPKGNEQFF
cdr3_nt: TGTGCCAGCAGCTCCCGGCCAAAGGGCAATGAGCAGTTCTTC

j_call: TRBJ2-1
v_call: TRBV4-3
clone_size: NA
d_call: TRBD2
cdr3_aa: CASSQELRGGYYEQFF
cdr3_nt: TGCGCCAGCAGCCAAGAGTTACGGGGAGGGTATTATGAGCAGTTCTTC

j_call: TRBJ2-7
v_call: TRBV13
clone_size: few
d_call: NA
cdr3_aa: CASSLREEQYF
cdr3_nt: TGTGCCAGCAGCTTAAGGGAGGAGCAGTACTTC

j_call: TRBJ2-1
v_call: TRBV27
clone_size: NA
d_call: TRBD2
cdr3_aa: CASSWSGRAHEQFF
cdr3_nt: TGTGCCAGCAGTTGGAGCGGGAGGGCCCATGAGCAGTTCTTC

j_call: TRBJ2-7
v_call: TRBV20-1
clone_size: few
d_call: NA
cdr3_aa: CSAMRAGTYEQYF
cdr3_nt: TGCAGTGCTATGAGGGCCGGGACCTACGAGCAGTACTTC

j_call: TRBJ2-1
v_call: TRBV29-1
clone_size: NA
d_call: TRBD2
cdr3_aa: CSVEDPRLAGHEQFF
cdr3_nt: TGCAGCGTTGAAGACCCTAGACTAGCGGGACACGAGCAGTTCTTC

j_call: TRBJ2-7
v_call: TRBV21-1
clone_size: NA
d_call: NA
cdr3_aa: CASSKVVGYGEGYEQYF
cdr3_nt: TGTGCCAGCAGCAAAGTGGTAGGGTACGGTGAAGGCTACGAGCAGTACTTC

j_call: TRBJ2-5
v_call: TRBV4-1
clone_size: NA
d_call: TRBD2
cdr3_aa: CASSQLPSGSLRETQYF
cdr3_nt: TGCGCCAGCAGCCAACTCCCTAGCGGGAGCCTGCGGGAGACCCAGTACTTC

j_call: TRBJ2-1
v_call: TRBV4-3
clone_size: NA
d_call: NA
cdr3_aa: CASSQDRLDNEQFF
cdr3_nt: TGCGCCAGCAGCCAAGATCGCTTGGACAATGAGCAGTTCTTC

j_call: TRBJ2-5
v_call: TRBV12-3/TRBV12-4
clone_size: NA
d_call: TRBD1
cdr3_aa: CASTDRGVGQETQYF
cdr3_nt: TGTGCCAGCACCGACAGGGGAGTGGGGCAAGAGACCCAGTACTTC

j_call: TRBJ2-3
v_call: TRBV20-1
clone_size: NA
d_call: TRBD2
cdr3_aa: CSAREYLGTSGHTDTQYF
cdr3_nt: TGCAGTGCTAGAGAGTACTTGGGAACTAGCGGACACACAGATACGCAGTATTTT

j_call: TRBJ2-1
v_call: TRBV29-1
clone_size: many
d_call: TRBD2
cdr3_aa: CSVSGGAGEQFF
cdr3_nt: TGCAGCGTTAGCGGGGGGGCCGGTGAGCAGTTCTTC

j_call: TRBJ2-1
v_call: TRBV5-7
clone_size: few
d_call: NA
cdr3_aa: CASSLGPGAHNEQFF
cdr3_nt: TGTGCCAGCAGCTTGGGGCCGGGGGCGCACAATGAGCAGTTCTTC

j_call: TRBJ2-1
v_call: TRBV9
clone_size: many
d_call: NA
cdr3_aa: CASSVAPDFVHEQFF
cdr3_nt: TGTGCCAGCAGCGTCGCACCGGATTTTGTCCATGAGCAGTTCTTC

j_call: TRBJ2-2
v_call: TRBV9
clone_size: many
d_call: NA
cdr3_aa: CASSVGELAAATGELFF
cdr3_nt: TGTGCCAGCAGCGTAGGCGAACTAGCAGCGGCCACCGGGGAGCTGTTTTTT

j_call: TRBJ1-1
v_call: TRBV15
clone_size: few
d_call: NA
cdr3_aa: CATSVAGSFTEAFF
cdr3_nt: TGTGCCACCAGCGTAGCAGGTAGCTTTACTGAAGCTTTCTTT

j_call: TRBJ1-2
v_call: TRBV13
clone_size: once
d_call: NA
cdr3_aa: CASSLHSNYGYTF
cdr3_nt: TGTGCCAGCAGCCTACACTCGAACTATGGCTACACCTTC

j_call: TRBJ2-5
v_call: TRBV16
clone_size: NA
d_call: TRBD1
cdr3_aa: CASSQLILQGQETQYF
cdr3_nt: TGTGCCAGCAGCCAATTGATTCTACAGGGGCAAGAGACCCAGTACTTC

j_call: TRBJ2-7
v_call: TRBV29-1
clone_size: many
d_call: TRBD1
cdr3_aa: CSVVSGQGYDYEQYF
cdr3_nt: TGCAGCGTAGTCTCGGGACAGGGCTATGACTACGAGCAGTACTTC

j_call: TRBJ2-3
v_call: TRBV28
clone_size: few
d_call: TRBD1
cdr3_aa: CASSDRGRTDTQYF
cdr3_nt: TGTGCCAGCAGCGACAGGGGCCGGACAGATACGCAGTATTTT

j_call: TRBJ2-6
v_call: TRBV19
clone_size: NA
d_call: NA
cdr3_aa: CASIHPGGGPSGANVLTF
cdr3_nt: TGTGCCAGTATCCATCCCGGAGGGGGTCCCTCTGGGGCCAACGTCCTGACTTTC

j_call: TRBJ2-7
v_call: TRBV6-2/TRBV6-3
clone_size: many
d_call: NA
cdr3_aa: CASGVTVGEFYEQYF
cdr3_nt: TGTGCCAGCGGAGTCACGGTTGGGGAGTTCTACGAGCAGTACTTC

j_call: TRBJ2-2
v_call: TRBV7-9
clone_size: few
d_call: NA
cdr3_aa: CASSLAGNWNTGELFF
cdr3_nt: TGTGCCAGCAGCTTAGCAGGGAATTGGAACACCGGGGAGCTGTTTTTT

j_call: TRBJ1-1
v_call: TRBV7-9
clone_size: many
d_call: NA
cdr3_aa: CASSPTKSGTEAFF
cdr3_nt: TGTGCCAGCAGCCCAACAAAATCAGGCACTGAAGCTTTCTTT

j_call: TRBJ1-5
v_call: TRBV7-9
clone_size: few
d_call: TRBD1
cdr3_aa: CASSLAMDRGHQPQHF
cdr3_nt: TGTGCCAGCAGCTTAGCTATGGACAGGGGTCATCAGCCCCAGCATTTT

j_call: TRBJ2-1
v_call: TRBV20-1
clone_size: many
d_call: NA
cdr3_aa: CSARGMGASSYNEQFF
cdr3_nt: TGCAGTGCCAGAGGGATGGGGGCCAGCTCCTACAATGAGCAGTTCTTC

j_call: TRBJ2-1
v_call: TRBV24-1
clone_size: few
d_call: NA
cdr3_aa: CATSDLLSGNEQFF
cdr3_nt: TGTGCCACCAGTGATTTGCTAAGCGGCAATGAGCAGTTCTTC

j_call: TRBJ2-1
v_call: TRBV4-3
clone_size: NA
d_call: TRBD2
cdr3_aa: CASSQGISGATYVGDEQFF
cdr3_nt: TGCGCCAGCAGCCAAGGCATTAGCGGGGCGACCTACGTTGGGGATGAGCAGTTCTTC

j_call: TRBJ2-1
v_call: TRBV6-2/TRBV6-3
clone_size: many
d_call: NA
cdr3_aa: CASRGRAPHPNNEQFF
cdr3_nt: TGTGCCAGCAGGGGTAGGGCCCCGCATCCAAACAATGAGCAGTTCTTC

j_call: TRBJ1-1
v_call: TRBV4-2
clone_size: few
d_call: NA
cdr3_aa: CASSHLERDTEAFF
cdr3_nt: TGTGCCAGCAGCCACCTTGAAAGGGATACTGAAGCTTTCTTT

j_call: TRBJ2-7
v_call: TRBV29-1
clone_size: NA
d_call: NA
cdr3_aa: CSVEGDTLYEQYF
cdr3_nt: TGCAGCGTTGAAGGGGACACACTTTACGAGCAGTACTTC